The source of this TCR beta chain is a study of identifying expanded T cells in peripheral blood. Comment on this clone: No antigen is known for it.

Generated by immunoSEQ multiplex PCR, the TCRdb table keeps only in-frame clones and is missing some. The sample records some 91,000 clones, 70% to 90% being singletons. Study-level points and caveats: Clone count variance between approximately two-week samples rose with total template count. Technical replicates showed roughly 1.2 changed clones; about two weeks around 15; four weeks 19.

This CDR3 contains 14 residues. Per the germline V gene, CDR1 is SGHRS and CDR2 is YFSETQ. Between the trimmed V and J ends, which lost 3 bases and 3 bases, there was a span of 13 bases. The V and J genes are TRBV5-1 and TRBJ2-7; the D gene is possibly TRBD1 (5 bases). The sample comprised blood. The receptor comes from a person aged 18 to 70 in good health. The CDR3 nucleotides are TGCGCCAGCAGCTCGGACACAGGATGCTACGAGCAGTACTTC. This encodes CASSSDTGCYEQYF.